Listed below are T cell receptor beta chains from one sample, sequenced in a study of blood T cells in healthy people across ages. TCRdb analysed the 5' RACE reads with MiXCR anew, one entry per CDR3 protein. The data show 700,000 or so distinct CDR3 sequences, with 22% seen just once and roughly 22% held by the top ten. Sequencing used blood. The receptors originated from a man aged 70-80 years in good health. Each CDR3 is given with its conserved first and last residue. D genes are given only for firm matches. A row's size may be missing; if present it is once, few, many or a size class.

V gene	D gene	J gene	clone size	CDR3 protein	CDR3 DNA
TRBV7-2	NA	TRBJ2-1	few	CASSLGRLPGQFF	TGTGCCAGCAGCCTAGGTAGACTACCTGGGCAGTTCTTC
TRBV6-1	NA	TRBJ1-6	NA	CASSELGFYNSPLHF	TGTGCCAGCAGTGAACTTGGCTTCTATAATTCACCCCTCCACTTT
TRBV24-1	NA	TRBJ2-3	NA	CATDGDSTDTQYF	TGTGCCACCGATGGGGACAGCACAGATACGCAGTATTTT
TRBV6-5	NA	TRBJ2-4	few	CASVASGENIQYF	TGTGCCAGCGTCGCCTCGGGGGAAAACATTCAGTACTTC
TRBV10-3	NA	TRBJ2-5	NA	CAISELQETQYF	TGTGCCATCAGTGAGCTCCAAGAGACCCAGTACTTC
TRBV7-2	TRBD2	TRBJ2-1	few	CASSTRLAQAGEQFF	TGTGCCAGCAGCACACGACTAGCGCAGGCAGGTGAGCAGTTCTTC
TRBV7-2	TRBD2	TRBJ2-3	many	CASSRTSGGARDTQYF	TGTGCCAGCAGCCGGACTAGCGGGGGGGCGAGGGATACGCAGTATTTT
TRBV7-8	NA	TRBJ2-3	NA	CASSLAPGPQDTQYF	TGTGCCAGCAGCTTAGCTCCCGGACCGCAAGATACGCAGTATTTT
TRBV12-3/TRBV12-4	NA	TRBJ2-3	NA	CASRGGWVSTDTQYF	TGTGCCAGCAGAGGAGGGTGGGTGAGCACAGATACGCAGTATTTC
TRBV5-6	NA	TRBJ1-3	few	CASSFAGGSSGNTIYF	TGTGCCAGCAGCTTTGCCGGTGGAAGTTCTGGAAACACCATATATTTT
TRBV18	TRBD1	TRBJ1-2	NA	CASSSTGTAEYGYTF	TGTGCCAGCTCATCGACCGGGACAGCTGAGTATGGCTACACCTTC
TRBV29-1	NA	TRBJ1-1	NA	CSVPSRTGSQGYTEAFF	TGCAGCGTCCCTAGCCGCACAGGGTCTCAGGGGTACACTGAAGCTTTCTTT
TRBV18	TRBD2	TRBJ2-1	few	CAGSPPGLAGYNEQFF	TGTGCCGGCTCACCACCGGGGCTAGCGGGCTACAATGAGCAGTTCTTC
TRBV27	TRBD1	TRBJ2-1	NA	CASSDPRGKFARNGQFF	TGTGCCAGCAGTGATCCCAGGGGGAAGTTCGCTAGGAATGGGCAGTTCTTC
TRBV4-1	NA	TRBJ2-3	few	CASSQDATPPLTQYF	TGCGCCAGCAGCCAAGATGCGACTCCCCCATTGACGCAGTATTTT